This T cell receptor (beta chain) originates from a study of T cells expressing NK-cell markers (dated by TCRdb to the early 2020s). Turning to the overall study: TCR beta-chain repertoires were profiled in sorted CD3+CD56+NKG2C+, CD3+CD56+NKG2C- and CD3+CD56-NKG2C+ T-cell subsets from several donors. Among the eight sequenced donors, only one was HCMV-seronegative, while the other seven were HCMV-seropositive. The study sequenced eight donors, all healthy volunteers chosen at random: three men and five women. Libraries were sequenced as 2 x 150 bp reads on Illumina HiSeq 2000/2500, MiSeq or NextSeq.

To determine HCMV serostatus, a commercial ELISA kit was used to detect HCMV-specific IgG in serum. Ficoll density gradient centrifugation was used to isolate peripheral blood mononuclear cells from blood. Reads for this sample came from an Illumina HiSeq 2000. TCR beta cDNA libraries were made by 5'RACE template switching that added a universal primer site and unique molecular identifiers. Priming for cDNA synthesis came from the TCR beta constant segment, and two successive PCR amplification steps followed. As for how the authors treated the data: Reads were demultiplexed and grouped by UMI with MIGEC, and clonotypes were assembled and quantified with MiTCR. Only TCR cDNA sequences supported by at least two reads were kept to exclude erroneous sequences. The tcR package was used for downstream repertoire analysis, with clonotypes matched between fractions based on CDR3 nucleotide sequence plus V segment. VDJmatch was used to annotate antigen specificity against VDJdb, with one amino acid substitution in CDR3 allowed. Each entry corresponds to one CDR3 protein sequence from reads that TCRdb reprocessed, and DNA is not given. The V and J calls were determined by TCRdb, not by the authors. This sample's clone table shows 550,000 to 600,000 distinct CDR3 sequences. The ten largest clonotypes hold about 3.6% of the sample.

Note on this clonotype: Its antigen remains undetermined.

Study-level results and caveats: Whether the expanded NKG2C-expressing T cell clones were specific for HCMV antigens remained unclear. Those dominant clonotypes were again the most abundant among CD3+CD56-NKG2C+ cells in a handful of donors, at roughly 28.3-60.1%. In more than five donors, the dominant CD3+CD56+NKG2C+ clonotypes were found to rank among the top 10 CD8+ clonotypes and to make up about 1.0-7.0% of CD8+ T cells.

Sequencing input: blood T cells: a sorted CD56 or NKG2C T cell subset, CD4+ or CD8+ T cells, or bulk PBMC T cells (not recorded which). The origin of this receptor is a man between 18 and 35 years old in good health. Donor details come from another sample of the same person, matched by shared clones.

The CDR3 in this case is CASSPGLAGVGANVLTF. The V and J segments used are TRBV18 and TRBJ2-6; the D call of TRBD2 rests on TCRdb alone, since no DNA is present to check it. From a lookup of the germline V gene, CDR1 and CDR2 are KGHSH and LQKENI. The CDR3, cysteine through phenylalanine, is 17 amino acids long. No DNA appears here.